This T cell receptor beta chain was captured in a study of post-analysis software for immune sequencing data. Study at large: As for disease course, relapsing-remitting, secondary progressive and progressive-relapsing multiple sclerosis were all included. General study points: Five TRBV segments were significantly more frequent in patients than in controls. TRBV5-6, TRBV5-1 and TRBV20-1 were among these segments. By F measure, strong co-clustering occurred among samples prepared in the same batch. Relative to controls, patients with multiple sclerosis showed significantly lower normalized Chao1 diversity.

V was pared by 5 bases and J by 3 bases, with 7 bases between. Germline values: CDR1 DFQATT, CDR2 SNEGSKA (reference sequence). This CDR3 contains 11 residues. Prepared TCR beta cDNA libraries contained unique molecular identifiers. TCRdb recomputed calls from the PCR reads with MiXCR, one row per CDR3 protein. The table includes roughly 870,000 distinct CDR3 sequences, approximately 53% detected once. This clonotype has only a few counts. The target antigen is unknown. Sequenced: blood. The rearrangement joins TRBV20-1 to TRBJ2-5; D is ambiguous. This TCR derives from a girl under 18 with multiple sclerosis. The CDR3 reads CSARTKETQYF. The CDR3 nucleotides read TGCAGTGCTCGCACGAAAGAGACCCAGTACTTC.